The entry below gives a single TCR beta chain sequence along with its context. What it binds is not known. The entry originates in a study of T-cell memory formation after mild COVID-19. The CDR3 length is 14 residues. Germline CDR1 reads LGHNA; CDR2 reads YSLEER. The ends lost 7 bases at V and 1 base at J; junction bases unmatched: 3. One entry per CDR3 protein, called by TCRdb with MiXCR from the 5' RACE reads. The table lists roughly 200,000 distinct CDR3 sequences, approximately 16% of them singletons, with 2% to 3% in the top ten. Whole-study findings and limits: Among contracting clones, CD4+ were mainly CM/EM and CD8+ enriched in EMRA. Second-wave clones that peaked on day 37 lacked confirmed SARS-CoV-2 specificity.

The sequence was obtained from an adult woman who had mild COVID-19 (a few samples of this study predate the infection). Cell type and time point are not known. The rearrangement links TRBV4-3 to TRBJ2-1; 8 positions match TRBD1. Sequences were obtained from PBMCs or a T cell subset sorted from them (not recorded which). In nucleotides, the CDR3 is TGCGCCAGCAACTACAGGGGGTCCTACAATGAGCAGTTCTTC. Protein sequence: CASNYRGSYNEQFF.